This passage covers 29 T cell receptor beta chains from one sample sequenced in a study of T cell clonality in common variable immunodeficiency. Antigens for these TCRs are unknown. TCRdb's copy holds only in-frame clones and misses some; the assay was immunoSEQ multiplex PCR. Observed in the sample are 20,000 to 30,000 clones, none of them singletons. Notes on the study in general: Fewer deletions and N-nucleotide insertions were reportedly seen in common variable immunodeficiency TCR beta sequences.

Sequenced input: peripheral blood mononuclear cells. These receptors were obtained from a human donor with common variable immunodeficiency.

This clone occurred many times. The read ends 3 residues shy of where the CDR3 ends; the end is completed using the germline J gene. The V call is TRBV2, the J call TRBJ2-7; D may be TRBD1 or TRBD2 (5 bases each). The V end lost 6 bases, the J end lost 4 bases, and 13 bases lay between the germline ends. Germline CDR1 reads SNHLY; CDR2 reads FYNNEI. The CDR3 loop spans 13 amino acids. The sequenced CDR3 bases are TGTGCCAGCAGGACGTTTGAGGGGTACGAG. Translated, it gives CASRTFEGYE. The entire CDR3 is CASRTFEGYEQYF.

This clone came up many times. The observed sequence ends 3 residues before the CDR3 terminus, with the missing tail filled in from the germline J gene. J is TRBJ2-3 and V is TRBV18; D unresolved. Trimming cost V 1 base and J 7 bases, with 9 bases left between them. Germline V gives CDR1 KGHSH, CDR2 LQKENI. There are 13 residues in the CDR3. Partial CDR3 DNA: TGTGCCAGCTCACCACAGGGTTCCAATACG. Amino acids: CASSPQGSNT. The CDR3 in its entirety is CASSPQGSNTQYF.

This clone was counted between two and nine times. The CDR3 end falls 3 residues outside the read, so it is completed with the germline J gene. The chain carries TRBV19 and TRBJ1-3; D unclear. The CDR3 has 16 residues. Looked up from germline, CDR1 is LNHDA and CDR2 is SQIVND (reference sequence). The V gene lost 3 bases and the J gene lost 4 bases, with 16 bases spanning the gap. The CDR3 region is CASSINEGWQGNTIYF. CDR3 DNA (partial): TGTGCCAGTAGTATCAACGAGGGCTGGCAGGGAAACACC.

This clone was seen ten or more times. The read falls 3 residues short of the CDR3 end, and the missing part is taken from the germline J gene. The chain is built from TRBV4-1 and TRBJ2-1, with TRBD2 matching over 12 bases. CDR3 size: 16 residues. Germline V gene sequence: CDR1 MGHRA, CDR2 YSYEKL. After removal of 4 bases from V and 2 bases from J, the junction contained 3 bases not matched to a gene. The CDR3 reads CASSPRTSGTYNEQFF. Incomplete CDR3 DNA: TGCGCCAGCAGCCCTCGGACTAGCGGGACCTACAATGAG.

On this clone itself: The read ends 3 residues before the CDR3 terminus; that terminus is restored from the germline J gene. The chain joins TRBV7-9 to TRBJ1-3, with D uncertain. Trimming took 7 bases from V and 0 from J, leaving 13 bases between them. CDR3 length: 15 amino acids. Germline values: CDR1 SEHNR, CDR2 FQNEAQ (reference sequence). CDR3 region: CASTAGYNSGNTIYF. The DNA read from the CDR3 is TGTGCCAGCACCGCAGGCTATAACTCTGGAAACACC. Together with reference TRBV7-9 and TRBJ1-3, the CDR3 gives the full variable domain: DTGVSQNPRHKITKRGQNVTFRCDPISEHNRLYWYRQTLGQGPEFLTYFQNEAQLEKSRLLSDRFSAERPKGSFSTLEIQRTEQGDSAMYLCASTAGYNSGNTIYFGEGSWLTVV.

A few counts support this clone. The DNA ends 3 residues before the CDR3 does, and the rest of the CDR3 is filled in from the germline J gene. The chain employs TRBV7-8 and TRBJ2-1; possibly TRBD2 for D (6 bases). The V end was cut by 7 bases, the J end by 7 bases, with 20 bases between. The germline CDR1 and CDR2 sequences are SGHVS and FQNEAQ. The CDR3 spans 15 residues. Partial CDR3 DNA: TGTGCCAGCACCCCACCCAGCGGGCTAGGAAATGAG. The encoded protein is CASTPPSGLGNE. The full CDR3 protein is CASTPPSGLGNEQFF.

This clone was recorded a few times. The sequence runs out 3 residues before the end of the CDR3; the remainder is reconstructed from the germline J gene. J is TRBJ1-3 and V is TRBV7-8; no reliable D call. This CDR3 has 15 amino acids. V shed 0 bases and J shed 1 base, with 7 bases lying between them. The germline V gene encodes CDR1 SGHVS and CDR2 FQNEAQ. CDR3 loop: CASSLASKSGNTIYF. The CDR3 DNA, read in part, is TGTGCCAGCAGCTTAGCATCCAAATCTGGAAACACC.

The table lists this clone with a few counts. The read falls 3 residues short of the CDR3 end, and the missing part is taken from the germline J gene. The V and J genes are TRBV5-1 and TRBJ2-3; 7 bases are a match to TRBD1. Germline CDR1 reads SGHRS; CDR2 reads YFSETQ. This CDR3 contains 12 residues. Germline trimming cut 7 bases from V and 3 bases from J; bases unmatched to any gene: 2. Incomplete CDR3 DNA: TGCGCCAGCGGCAGGGGGACAGATACG. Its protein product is CASGRGTDT. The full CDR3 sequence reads CASGRGTDTQYF.

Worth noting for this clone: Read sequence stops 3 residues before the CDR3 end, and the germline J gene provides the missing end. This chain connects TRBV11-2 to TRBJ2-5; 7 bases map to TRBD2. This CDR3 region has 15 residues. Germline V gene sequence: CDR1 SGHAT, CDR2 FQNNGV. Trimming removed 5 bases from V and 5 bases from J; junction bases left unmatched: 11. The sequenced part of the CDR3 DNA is TGTGCCAGCAGCCCACGAACCGGGACTAAGGAGACC. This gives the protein CASSPRTGTKET. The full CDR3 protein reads CASSPRTGTKETQYF.

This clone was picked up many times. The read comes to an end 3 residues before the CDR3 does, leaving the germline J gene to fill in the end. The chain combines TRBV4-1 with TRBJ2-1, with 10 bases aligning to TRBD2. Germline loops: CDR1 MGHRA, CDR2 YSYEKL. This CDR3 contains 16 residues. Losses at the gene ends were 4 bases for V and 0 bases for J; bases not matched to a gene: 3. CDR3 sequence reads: CASSPLAGTSYNEQFF. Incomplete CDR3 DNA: TGCGCCAGCAGCCCACTAGCGGGGACCTCCTACAATGAG.

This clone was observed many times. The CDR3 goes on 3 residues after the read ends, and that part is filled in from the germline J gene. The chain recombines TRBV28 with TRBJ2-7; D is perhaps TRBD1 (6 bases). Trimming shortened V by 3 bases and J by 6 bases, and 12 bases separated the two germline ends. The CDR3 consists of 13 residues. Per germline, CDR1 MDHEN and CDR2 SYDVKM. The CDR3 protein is CASSFAGRGEQYF. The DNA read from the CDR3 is TGTGCCAGCAGTTTTGCGGGCAGGGGCGAG.

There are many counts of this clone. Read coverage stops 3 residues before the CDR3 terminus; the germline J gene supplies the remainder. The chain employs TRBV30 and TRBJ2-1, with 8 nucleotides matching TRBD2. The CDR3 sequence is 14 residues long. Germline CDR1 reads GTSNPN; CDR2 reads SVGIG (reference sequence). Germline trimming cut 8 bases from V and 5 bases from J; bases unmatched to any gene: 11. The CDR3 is CAGWRGDFNNEQFF. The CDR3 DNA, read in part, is TGTGCCGGATGGCGGGGGGACTTTAACAATGAG. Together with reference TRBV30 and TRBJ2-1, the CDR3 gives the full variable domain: SQTIHQWPATLVQPVGSPLSLECTVEGTSNPNLYWYRQAAGRGLQLLFYSVGIGQISSEVPQNLSASRPQDRQFILSSKKLLLSDSGFYLCAGWRGDFNNEQFFGPGTRLTVL.

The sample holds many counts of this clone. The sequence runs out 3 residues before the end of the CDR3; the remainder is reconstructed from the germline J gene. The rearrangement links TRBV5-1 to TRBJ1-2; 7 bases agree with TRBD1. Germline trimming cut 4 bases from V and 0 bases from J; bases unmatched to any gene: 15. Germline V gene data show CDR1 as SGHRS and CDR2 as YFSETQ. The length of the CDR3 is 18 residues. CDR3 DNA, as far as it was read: TGCGCCAGCAGCCAAACTCCAGGGGGAAGTTCGGCTAACTATGGC. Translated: CASSQTPGGSSANYG. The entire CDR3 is CASSQTPGGSSANYGYTF. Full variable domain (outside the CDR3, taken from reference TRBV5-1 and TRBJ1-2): KAGVTQTPRYLIKTRGQQVTLSCSPISGHRSVSWYQQTPGQGLQFLFEYFSETQRNKGNFPGRFSGRQFSNSRSEMNVSTLELGDSALYLCASSQTPGGSSANYGYTFGSGTRLTVV.

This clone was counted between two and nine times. The CDR3 reads CASSAFGKLFF. Partial CDR3 DNA: TGTGCCAGCAGTGCCTTCGGGAAA. The chain carries TRBV2 and TRBJ1-4; D uncertain. The read comes to an end 3 residues before the CDR3 does, leaving the germline J gene to fill in the end. This CDR3 region has 11 residues. The germline V gene encodes CDR1 SNHLY and CDR2 FYNNEI.

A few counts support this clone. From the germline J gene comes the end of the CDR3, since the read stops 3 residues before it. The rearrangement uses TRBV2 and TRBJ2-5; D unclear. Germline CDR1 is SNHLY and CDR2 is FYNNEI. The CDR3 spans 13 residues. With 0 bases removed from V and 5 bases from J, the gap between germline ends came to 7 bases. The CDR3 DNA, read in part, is TGTGCCAGCAGTGAAGCCGGGTGGGAGACC. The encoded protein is CASSEAGWET. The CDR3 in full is CASSEAGWETQYF. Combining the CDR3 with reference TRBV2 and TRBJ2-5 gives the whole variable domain EPEVTQTPSHQVTQMGQEVILRCVPISNHLYFYWYRQILGQKVEFLVSFYNNEISEKSEIFDDQFSVERPDGSNFTLKIRSTKLEDSAMYFCASSEAGWETQYFGPGTRLLVL.

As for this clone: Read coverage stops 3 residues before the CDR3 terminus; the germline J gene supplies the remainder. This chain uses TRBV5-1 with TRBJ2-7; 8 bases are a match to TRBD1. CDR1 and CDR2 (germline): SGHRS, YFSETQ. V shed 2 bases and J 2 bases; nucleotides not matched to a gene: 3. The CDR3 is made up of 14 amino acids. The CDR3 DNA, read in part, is TGCGCCAGCAGCTTAGACAGGGGAACCTACGAG. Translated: CASSLDRGTYE. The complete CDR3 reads CASSLDRGTYEQYF.

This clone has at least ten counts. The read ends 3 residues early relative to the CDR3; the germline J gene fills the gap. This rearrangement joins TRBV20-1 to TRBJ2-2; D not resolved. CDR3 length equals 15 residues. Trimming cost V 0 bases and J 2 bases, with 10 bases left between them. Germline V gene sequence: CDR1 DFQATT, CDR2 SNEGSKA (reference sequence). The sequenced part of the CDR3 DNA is TGCAGTGCTAGAGATTACAGTCTCAACACCGGGGAG. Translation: CSARDYSLNTGE. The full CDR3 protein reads CSARDYSLNTGELFF.

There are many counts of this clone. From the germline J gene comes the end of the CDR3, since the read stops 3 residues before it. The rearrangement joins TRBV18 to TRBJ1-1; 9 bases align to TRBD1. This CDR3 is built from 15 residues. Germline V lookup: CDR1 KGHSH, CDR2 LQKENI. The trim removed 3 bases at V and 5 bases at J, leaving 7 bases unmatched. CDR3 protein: CASSPLGTGRTEAFF. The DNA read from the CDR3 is TGTGCCAGCTCACCGCTCGGGACAGGGCGGACTGAA.

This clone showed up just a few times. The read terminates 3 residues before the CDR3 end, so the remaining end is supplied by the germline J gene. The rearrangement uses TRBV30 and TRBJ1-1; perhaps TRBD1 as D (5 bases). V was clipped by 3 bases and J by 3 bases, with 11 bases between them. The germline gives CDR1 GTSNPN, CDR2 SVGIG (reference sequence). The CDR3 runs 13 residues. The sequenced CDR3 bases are TGTGCCTGGAGCGCTGACAGAGACACTGAA. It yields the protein CAWSADRDTE. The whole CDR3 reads CAWSADRDTEAFF.

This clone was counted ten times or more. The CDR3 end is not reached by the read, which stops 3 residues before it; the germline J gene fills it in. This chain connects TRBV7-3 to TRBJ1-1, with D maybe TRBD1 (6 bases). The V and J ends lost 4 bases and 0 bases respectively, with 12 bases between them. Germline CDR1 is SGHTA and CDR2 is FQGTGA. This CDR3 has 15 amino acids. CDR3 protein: CASSSQTGMNTEAFF. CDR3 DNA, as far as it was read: TGTGCCAGCAGCTCTCAGACAGGTATGAACACTGAA.

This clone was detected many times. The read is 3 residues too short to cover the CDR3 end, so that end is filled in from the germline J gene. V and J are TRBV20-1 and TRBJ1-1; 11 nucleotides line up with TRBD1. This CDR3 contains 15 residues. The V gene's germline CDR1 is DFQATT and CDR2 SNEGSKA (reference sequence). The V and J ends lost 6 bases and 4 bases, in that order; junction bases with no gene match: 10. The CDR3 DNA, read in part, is TGCAGTGCCCTGGGACAGGGGGGCCTGGGCACTGAA. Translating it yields CSALGQGGLGTE. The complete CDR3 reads CSALGQGGLGTEAFF.

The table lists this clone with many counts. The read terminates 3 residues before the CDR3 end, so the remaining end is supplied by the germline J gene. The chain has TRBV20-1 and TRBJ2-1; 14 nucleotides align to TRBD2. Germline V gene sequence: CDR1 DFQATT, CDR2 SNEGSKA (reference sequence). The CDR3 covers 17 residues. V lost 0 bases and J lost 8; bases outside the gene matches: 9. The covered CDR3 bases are TGCAGTGCTAGAGATCGAGGGACTAGCGGGAGCTCCTATGAG. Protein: CSARDRGTSGSSYE. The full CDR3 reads CSARDRGTSGSSYEQFF.

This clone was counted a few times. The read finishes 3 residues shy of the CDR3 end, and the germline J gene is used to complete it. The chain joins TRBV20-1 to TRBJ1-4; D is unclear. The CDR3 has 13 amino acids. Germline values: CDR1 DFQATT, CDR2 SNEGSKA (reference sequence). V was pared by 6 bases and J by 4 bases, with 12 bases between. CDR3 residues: CSATTGLNEKLFF. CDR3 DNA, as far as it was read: TGCAGTGCCACCACTGGGCTTAATGAAAAA.

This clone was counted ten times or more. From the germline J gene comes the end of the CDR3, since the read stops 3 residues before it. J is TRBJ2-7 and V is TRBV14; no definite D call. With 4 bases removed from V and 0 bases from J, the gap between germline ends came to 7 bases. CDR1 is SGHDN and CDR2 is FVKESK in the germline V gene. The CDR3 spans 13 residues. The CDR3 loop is CASSRPTSYEQYF. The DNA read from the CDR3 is TGTGCCAGCAGCCGCCCTACCTCCTACGAG. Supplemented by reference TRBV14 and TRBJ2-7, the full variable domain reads EAGVTQFPSHSVIEKGQTVTLRCDPISGHDNLYWYRRVMGKEIKFLLHFVKESKQDESGMPNNRFLAERTGGTYSTLKVQPAELEDSGVYFCASSRPTSYEQYFGPGTRLTVT.

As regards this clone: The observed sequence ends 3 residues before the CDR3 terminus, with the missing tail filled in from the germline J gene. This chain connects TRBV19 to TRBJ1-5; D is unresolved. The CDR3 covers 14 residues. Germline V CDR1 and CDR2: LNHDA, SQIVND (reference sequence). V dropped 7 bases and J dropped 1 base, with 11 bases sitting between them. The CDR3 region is CASNPGSSNQPQHF. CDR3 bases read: TGTGCCAGTAACCCGGGGTCGAGCAATCAGCCC.

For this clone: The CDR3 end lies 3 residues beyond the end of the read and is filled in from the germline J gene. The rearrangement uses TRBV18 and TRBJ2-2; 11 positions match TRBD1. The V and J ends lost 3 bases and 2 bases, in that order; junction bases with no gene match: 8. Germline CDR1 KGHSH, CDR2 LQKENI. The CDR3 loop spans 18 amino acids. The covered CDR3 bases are TGTGCCAGCTCACCGAACGTAGGGACAGGGGGAAACACCGGGGAG. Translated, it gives CASSPNVGTGGNTGE. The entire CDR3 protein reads CASSPNVGTGGNTGELFF.

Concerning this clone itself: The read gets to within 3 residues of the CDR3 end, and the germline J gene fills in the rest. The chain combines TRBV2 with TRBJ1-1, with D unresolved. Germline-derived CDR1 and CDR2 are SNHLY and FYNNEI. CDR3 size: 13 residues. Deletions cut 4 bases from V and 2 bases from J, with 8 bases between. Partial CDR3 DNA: TGTGCCAGCAGTGGAAACTTCAACACTGAA. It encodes CASSGNFNTE. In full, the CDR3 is CASSGNFNTEAFF.

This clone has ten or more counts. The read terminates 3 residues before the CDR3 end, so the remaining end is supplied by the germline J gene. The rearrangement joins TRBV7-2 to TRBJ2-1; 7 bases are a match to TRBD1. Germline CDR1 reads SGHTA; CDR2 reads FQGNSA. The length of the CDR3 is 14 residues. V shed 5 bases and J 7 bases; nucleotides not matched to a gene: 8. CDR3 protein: CASSPGGIVNEQFF. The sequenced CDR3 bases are TGTGCCAGCAGCCCAGGGGGAATCGTGAATGAG.

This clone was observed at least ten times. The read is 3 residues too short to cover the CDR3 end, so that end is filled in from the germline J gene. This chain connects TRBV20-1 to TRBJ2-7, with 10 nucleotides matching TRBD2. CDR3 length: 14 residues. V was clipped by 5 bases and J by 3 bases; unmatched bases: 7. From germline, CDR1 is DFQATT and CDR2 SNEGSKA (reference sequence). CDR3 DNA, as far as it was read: TGCAGTGCTCAAAAGCGGGAGGGCCACTACGAG. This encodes CSAQKREGHYE. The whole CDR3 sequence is CSAQKREGHYEQYF.